The subject of this entry is one TCR beta chain. This clonotype is a singleton in its sample. Its antigen remains undetermined. No base quality information exists; no much larger clone differs at one position. One read is thin evidence. CDR1 and CDR2 were assigned from the germline V gene as SGHDT and YYEEEE. The CDR3 starts with the cysteine, ends with the phenylalanine, and has 14 residues. Only CDR3 DNA remains: 42 bases, in frame from the first base. The trim is 0 bases for V and 5 bases for J, with a gap of 8 bases between the germline ends. The library was generated by PCR. TCR sequencing of DNA from cultured CD4+ T cells used the Oncomine TCR Beta short-read assay at the Johns Hopkins FTIC core. The QIAamp micro DNA kit was used to extract genomic DNA from the cultured CD4+ T cells. Oncomine TCR Beta libraries from cultured CD4+ T cells were pooled with unique dual indexes and sequenced on an Illumina iSeq 100. In the paper's pipeline: Non-productive sequences were removed, and CDR3s not starting with C, not ending with F or W, or shorter than 7 amino acids were discarded. Antigen-specific clonotypes were identified with the MANAFEST web application by comparing peptide-stimulated wells with reference and other culture wells. To be called positive, a clone needed an FDR below 0.05, an odds ratio above 5, and a productive frequency above 0.1% in at least two of three replicate wells. A clonotype was classed as cross-reactive if the clonotype showed significant expansion both in SARS-CoV-2 spike wells and in at least one common cold coronavirus spike condition. Levenshtein distances (stringdist) and unrooted phylogenetic trees (ape) in R version 3.6.1 were used to assess CDR3 homology. TCRdb itself trimmed the public reads at Q25 with fastp, ran MiXCR and retained productive beta chains. Rows with a matching CDR3 protein are joined into one entry that keeps the most common DNA and genes. What appears here as the V and J calls and clone size reflects TCRdb's work, not the paper's. The sample contains some 21,000 distinct CDR3 sequences, 40% to 50% of them found a single time. The top ten clonotypes cover roughly 8.6% of the sample.

Read against the paper, the sample's treatment or condition label means: approximately 9-day PBMC culture with coronavirus spike peptide pools or control peptides (ViraFEST assay). The ViraFEST assay was used in the study, in which antigen-specific T cells were expanded with peptide pools and expanded clonotypes were subsequently identified by TCR sequencing. The convalescent patients' positive SARS-CoV-2 PCR tests were from March to December 2020, which was before the Alpha, Beta and Delta variants emerged in the United States. Each well held about 2 million PBMCs cultured in IMDM containing approximately 5% human AB serum and approximately 9.4 IU/ml IL-2, with about 10 ug/ml peptide pools added. Half of the culture medium was replaced with fresh IL-2-containing medium on days 3 and 7. After around 11 days of culture, CD4+ T cells were isolated by negative selection with the EasySep CD4+ T cell isolation kit. PBMCs were separated from whole blood using Ficoll-Paque Plus gradient centrifugation and then either used fresh or cryopreserved at -140C. Triplicate wells were generally used for each culture condition.

This entry is derived from a study of vaccination and CD4 T cells after COVID-19 (dated by TCRdb to between 2021 and 2024). About the full investigation: Convalescent patients had a positive SARS-CoV-2 result on nasal swab PCR, and of these patients, several had mild disease and one had severe disease. The convalescent cohort included six males and four females, with two Hispanic individuals, seven Caucasians, two Asians and one multiracial person. Each participant got two doses of either the Pfizer-BioNTech BNT162b2 vaccine (n=8) or the Moderna mRNA-1273 vaccine (n=2). Post-COVID blood samples from convalescent patients were collected a median of around 110 days after diagnosis, with a range of 35 to 161 days. Post-vaccine blood samples were taken a median of 72 days after the second vaccine dose, with a range of roughly 13 to 250 days. For stimulating the cultures, overlapping spike peptide pools were used, derived from SARS-CoV-2 as well as from the common cold coronaviruses HCoV-NL63, HCoV-OC43 and HCoV-229E. As controls, cultures received a CEFX viral epitope pool (the positive control), an HIV-1 Nef peptide pool (the negative control), or no peptide at all. The spike-specific CD4+ TCR repertoire was compared before and after mRNA vaccination in over 9 COVID-19 convalescent patients and a few infection-naive healthy vaccine recipients.

The full study reports these points: Although the median number of SARS-CoV-2-reactive clonotypes went up from around 20 after infection to 35 to 40 after vaccination, the increase was not significant. Of the vaccine-specific clones found in convalescent patients, nearly all (304 of 307) were mono-reactive for SARS-CoV-2 spike instead of being cross-reactive with common cold coronaviruses. Relatively few convalescent patients were included in the study, and early timepoints after natural infection were not analyzed. Among convalescent patients, a median about 86% of the SARS-CoV-2-reactive clones seen after vaccination appeared only after vaccination, which suggests priming specific to the vaccine.

The TCR was taken from a human donor who had recovered from COVID-19. Input material: CD4+ T cells from blood, cultured in vitro. The chain uses TRBV5-6 and TRBJ2-2; the best D guess is TRBD1, with 6 bases matching. DNA sequence: TGTGCCAGCAGCTTGGTACAGGGAACCGGGGAGCTGTTTTTT. The encoded protein is CASSLVQGTGELFF.